This TCR beta chain was identified during a study of T-cell reconstitution after alpha-beta-depleted transplantation in children. The library targeted TCRbeta and was prepared with unique molecular identifiers. TCRdb ran MiXCR on the PCR reads and lists one entry per CDR3 protein. This table has fewer than 500,000 distinct CDR3 sequences, approximately 42% appearing once. The J segment lost 2 bases and the V segment lost 4 bases, leaving 1 base of the junction unmatched. The germline V gene has CDR1 SQVTM and CDR2 ANQGSEA. The CDR3 has 15 amino acids. The specimen comprised PBMCs, sampled before TCRalphabeta/CD19-depleted stem cell transplant. This rearrangement joins TRBV29-1 to TRBJ2-6, with 11 bases aligning to TRBD2. The source of this sequence is a girl aged 2-10 years with aplastic anemia, due to receive a stem cell transplant. This CDR3 is CSVGGLAAGANVLTF. CDR3 sequence (DNA): TGCAGCGTTGGGGGACTAGCGGCTGGGGCCAACGTCCTGACTTTC.